The T cell receptor (beta chain) described here comes from a study of control samples from healthy donors and cancer patients (dated by TCRdb to 2020 to 2021). The cysteine opens and the phenylalanine closes a CDR3 of 17 amino acids. Only the CDR3 DNA is retained, 51 bases long and in frame from the first base. CDR1 KGHDR and CDR2 SFDVKD are derived from the germline V gene. V trim: 3 bases; J trim: 7 bases; unmatched bases: 17. A remark on this clone: No antigen is known for it. Base qualities are not at hand, and no much larger clone is one base apart.

Receptor amplification or capture employed the immunoSEQ multiplex PCR assay. TCRdb obtained this table from immuneACCESS and retained in-frame rearrangements with V and J assigned. These tables miss some clones; where compared with another copy, unresolved V genes account for less than half of the shortfall, and the remainder is unexplained. Counted in this sample were about 94,000 clones; 90% of them appeared once. Together, the top ten hold about 4% of the sample. The TCR originated in a woman between 18 and 29 years old in good health. The sample taken for sequencing was blood. The chain couples TRBV24-1 to TRBJ2-7, and 7 junctional nucleotides match TRBD2. The CDR3 region: CATSDGPSGTTPEEQYF. The sequenced DNA is TGTGCCACCAGTGATGGACCCTCCGGGACTACCCCGGAGGAGCAGTACTTC.